The 15 T cell receptor beta chains given below trace back to one sample, sequenced in a study of T cell changes during pregnancy in multiple sclerosis. TCRdb's copy holds only in-frame clones and misses some; the assay was immunoSEQ multiplex PCR. There are fewer than 85,000 clones in the sample; 89% occur only once, and 1.5% to 2% lies in the top ten. The sequencing here drew on peripheral blood, taken before pregnancy. These receptors were obtained from a female donor with multiple sclerosis, enrolled in a pregnancy study.

V gene TRBV6-1 combines with J gene TRBJ1-5, with 9 bases aligning to TRBD1. Trimming at V came to 6 bases and at J to 6 bases, leaving 9 bases not matched to a gene. The CDR3 spans 15 residues. Germline values: CDR1 MNHNS, CDR2 SASEGT. The CDR3 loop reads CASRGQGRGGQPQHF. In nucleotides, the CDR3 is TGTGCCAGCAGGGGACAGGGACGGGGGGGTCAGCCCCAGCATTTT.

This rearrangement joins TRBV5-1 to TRBJ1-2; 8 bases match TRBD1. The V segment lost 3 bases and the J segment 6 bases; nucleotides outside the gene matches: 13. The CDR3 contains 16 residues. Germline CDR1 and CDR2: SGHRS and YFSETQ. The CDR3 DNA sequence: TGCGCCAGCAGCTCGGCCAACCAGGGGGCTCGGAATGGCTACACCTTC. Its protein product is CASSSANQGARNGYTF.

This chain links TRBV6-4 with TRBJ2-2; 7 nucleotides match TRBD2. J was trimmed by 3 bases and V by 5 bases; bases with no gene match: 0. CDR3 length: 13 amino acids. Germline assignment: CDR1 MRHNA and CDR2 SNTAGT. The CDR3 reads CASSSGDTGELFF. The CDR3 DNA sequence: TGTGCCAGCAGTAGCGGGGACACCGGGGAGCTGTTTTTT.

The rearrangement links TRBV18 to TRBJ2-3; tentative D call: TRBD1 (7 bases). Germline CDR1 and CDR2: KGHSH and LQKENI. Trimming stripped 4 bases from V and 6 bases from J, with 23 bases between. The CDR3 covers 17 residues. The CDR3 sequence: CASSRTGQVPAGDTQYF. The CDR3 DNA reads TGTGCCAGCTCACGGACCGGACAGGTTCCCGCGGGGGATACGCAGTATTTT.

The chain uses TRBV6-1 and TRBJ1-2; D is possibly TRBD1 (6 bases). Germline CDR1 is MNHNS and CDR2 is SASEGT. V lost 4 bases, J lost 2 bases, and 20 bases lay in between. This CDR3 is 17 amino acids long. CDR3 loop: CASSAYSGWGQNYGYTF. DNA of the CDR3: TGTGCCAGCAGTGCTTATTCAGGGTGGGGACAAAACTATGGCTACACCTTC.

V gene TRBV6-5 combines with J gene TRBJ1-5; D is perhaps TRBD1 (6 bases). Germline CDR1 MNHEY, CDR2 SVGAGI. The V end lost 5 bases, the J end lost 5 bases, and 10 bases lay between the germline ends. The CDR3 runs 13 residues. CDR3 protein: CASSPDRDQPQHF. The CDR3 DNA is TGTGCCAGCAGTCCGGACAGAGATCAGCCCCAGCATTTT.

The J gene is TRBJ1-4, the V gene TRBV18; the match to TRBD1 covers 7 bases. CDR1 and CDR2 from the germline V gene are KGHSH and LQKENI. The ends lost 3 bases at V and 4 bases at J; junction bases unmatched: 2. There are 14 residues in the CDR3. CDR3 in amino acids: CASSPTGINEKLFF. The CDR3, as DNA: TGTGCCAGCTCACCGACAGGGATTAATGAAAAACTGTTTTTT. The whole variable domain, remainder taken from reference TRBV18 and TRBJ1-4, is NAGVMQNPRHLVRRRGQEARLRCSPMKGHSHVYWYRQLPEEGLKFMVYLQKENIIDESGMPKERFSAEFPKEGPSILRIQQVVRGDSAAYFCASSPTGINEKLFFGSGTQLSVL.

The genes are TRBV10-3 and TRBJ2-2; D unresolved. The CDR3 spans 12 residues. Trimming pared 4 bases from V and 6 bases from J, leaving 6 bases between. The germline gives CDR1 ENHRY, CDR2 SYGVKD. Written as DNA, the CDR3 is TGTGCCATCAGTGTTTGGCCCGGGGAGCTGTTTTTT. Its protein is CAISVWPGELFF.

The V and J genes are TRBV4-1 and TRBJ1-1, with D maybe TRBD1 (5 bases). This CDR3 spans 13 amino acids. CDR1 is MGHRA and CDR2 is YSYEKL in the germline V gene. Trimming removed 3 bases at V and 0 bases at J, with 5 bases between. CDR3 region: CASSQTVNTEAFF. The CDR3 nucleotides are TGCGCCAGCAGCCAGACAGTGAACACTGAAGCTTTCTTT.

The rearrangement links TRBV11-3 to TRBJ2-5, with 7 bases identical to TRBD1. This CDR3 is built from 15 residues. V lost 1 base, J lost 2 bases, and 4 bases stayed unmatched. Germline V lookup: CDR1 SGHNT, CDR2 YENEEA. CDR3 region: CASSLGGTEQETQYF. For the CDR3, the DNA is TGTGCCAGCAGCTTAGGGGGGACAGAACAAGAGACCCAGTACTTC.

The J gene is TRBJ1-2, the V gene TRBV5-1, with D possibly TRBD1 on 5 matching bases. The CDR3 has 14 residues. Germline V CDR1 and CDR2: SGHRS, YFSETQ. The V end lost 4 bases, the J end lost 5 bases, and 15 bases lay between the germline ends. The CDR3 reads CASSPLGGKYGYTF. DNA for the CDR3: TGCGCCAGCAGCCCCCTCGGGGGGAAGTATGGCTACACCTTC.

The rearrangement uses TRBV27 and TRBJ2-7; 7 bases map to TRBD2. V lost 5 bases and J lost 7; bases outside the gene matches: 11. CDR1 is MNHEY and CDR2 is SMNVEV in the germline V gene (reference sequence). The CDR3 contains 14 residues. CDR3 region: CASSPLGEGREQYF. The CDR3 DNA sequence: TGTGCCAGCAGTCCACTAGGGGAGGGGAGGGAGCAGTACTTC.

J is TRBJ1-2 and V is TRBV11-2; a possible D gene is TRBD1 (6 bases). In germline, CDR1 is SGHAT, CDR2 FQNNGV. V was pared by 5 bases and J by 4 bases, with 11 bases between. This CDR3 comprises 13 residues. The CDR3 is CASSAGTSYGYTF. The CDR3 nucleotides are TGTGCCAGCAGCGCAGGGACAAGCTATGGCTACACCTTC.

CDR3 sequence reads: CASSRTSGAVADTQYF. The CDR3 nucleotides read TGCGCCAGCAGCAGGACTAGCGGGGCCGTGGCAGATACGCAGTATTTT. This chain joins TRBV5-1 and TRBJ2-3, with TRBD2 matching over 12 bases. Germline V gene data show CDR1 as SGHRS and CDR2 as YFSETQ. The ends lost 4 bases at V and 4 bases at J; junction bases unmatched: 7. This CDR3 is built from 16 residues. The whole variable domain, remainder taken from reference TRBV5-1 and TRBJ2-3, is KAGVTQTPRYLIKTRGQQVTLSCSPISGHRSVSWYQQTPGQGLQFLFEYFSETQRNKGNFPGRFSGRQFSNSRSEMNVSTLELGDSALYLCASSRTSGAVADTQYFGPGTRLTVL.

The chain employs TRBV7-6 and TRBJ2-5, with 8 bases lining up with TRBD2. The CDR3 is 15 residues long. With V trimmed by 7 bases and J by 1 base, 8 bases remained unmatched. Germline V lookup: CDR1 SGHVS, CDR2 FNYEAQ. The CDR3 region is CASTPGGSGQETQYF. Written as DNA, the CDR3 is TGTGCCAGCACGCCGGGGGGGTCGGGCCAAGAGACCCAGTACTTC.